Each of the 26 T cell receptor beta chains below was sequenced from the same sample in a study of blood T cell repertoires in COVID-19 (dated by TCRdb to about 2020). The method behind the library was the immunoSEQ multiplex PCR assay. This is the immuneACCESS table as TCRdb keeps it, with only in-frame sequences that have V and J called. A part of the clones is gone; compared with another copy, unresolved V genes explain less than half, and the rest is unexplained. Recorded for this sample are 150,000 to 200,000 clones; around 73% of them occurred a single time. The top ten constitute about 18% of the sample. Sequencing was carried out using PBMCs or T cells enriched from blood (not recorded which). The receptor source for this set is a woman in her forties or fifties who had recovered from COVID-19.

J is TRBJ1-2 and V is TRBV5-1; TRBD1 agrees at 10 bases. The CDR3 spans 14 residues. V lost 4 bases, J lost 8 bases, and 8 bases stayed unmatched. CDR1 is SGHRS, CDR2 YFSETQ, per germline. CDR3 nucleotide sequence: TGCGCCAGCAGCCAGGGGACAGGGGATGGCGGCTACACCTTC. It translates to CASSQGTGDGGYTF.

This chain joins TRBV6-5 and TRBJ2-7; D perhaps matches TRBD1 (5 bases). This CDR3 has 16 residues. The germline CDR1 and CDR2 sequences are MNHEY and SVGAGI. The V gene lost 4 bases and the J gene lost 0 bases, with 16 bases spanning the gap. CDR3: CASSFLTTGRSYEQYF. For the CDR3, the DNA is TGTGCCAGCAGTTTTCTGACCACAGGCCGCTCCTACGAGCAGTACTTC.

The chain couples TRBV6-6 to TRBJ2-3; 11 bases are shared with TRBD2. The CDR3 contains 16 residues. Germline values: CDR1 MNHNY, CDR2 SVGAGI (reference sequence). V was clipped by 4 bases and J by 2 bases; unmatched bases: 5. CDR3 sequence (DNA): TGTGCCAGCAGTTCCGGGACTAGCGGTTTCACAGATACGCAGTATTTT. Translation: CASSSGTSGFTDTQYF.

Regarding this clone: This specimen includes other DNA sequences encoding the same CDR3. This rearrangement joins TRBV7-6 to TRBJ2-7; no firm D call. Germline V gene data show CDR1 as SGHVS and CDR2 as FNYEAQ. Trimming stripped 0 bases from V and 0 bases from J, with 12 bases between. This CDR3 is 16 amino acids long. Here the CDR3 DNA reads TGTGCCAGCAGCTTAGCGCGAACAGAGACCTCCTACGAGCAGTACTTC. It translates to CASSLARTETSYEQYF.

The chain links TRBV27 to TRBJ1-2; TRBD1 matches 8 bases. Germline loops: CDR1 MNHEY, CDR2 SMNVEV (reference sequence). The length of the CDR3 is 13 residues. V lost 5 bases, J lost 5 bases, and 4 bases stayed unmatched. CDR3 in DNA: TGTGCCAGCAGTCGGACAGGGTTTTATGGCTACACCTTC. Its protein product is CASSRTGFYGYTF.

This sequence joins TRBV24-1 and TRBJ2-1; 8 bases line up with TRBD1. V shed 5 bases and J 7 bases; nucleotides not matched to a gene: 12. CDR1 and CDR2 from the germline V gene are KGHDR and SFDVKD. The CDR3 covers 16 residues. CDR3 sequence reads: CATSAATGGLRNEQFF. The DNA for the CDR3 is TGTGCCACCAGTGCCGCAACAGGGGGACTTAGGAATGAGCAGTTCTTC.

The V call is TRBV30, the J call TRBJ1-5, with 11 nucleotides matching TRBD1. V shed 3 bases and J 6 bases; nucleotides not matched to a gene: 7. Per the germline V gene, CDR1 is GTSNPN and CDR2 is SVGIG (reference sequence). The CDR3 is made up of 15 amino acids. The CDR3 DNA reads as TGTGCCTGGAGCCCGGGACAGGGGGTTACTCAGCCCCAGCATTTT. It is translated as CAWSPGQGVTQPQHF.

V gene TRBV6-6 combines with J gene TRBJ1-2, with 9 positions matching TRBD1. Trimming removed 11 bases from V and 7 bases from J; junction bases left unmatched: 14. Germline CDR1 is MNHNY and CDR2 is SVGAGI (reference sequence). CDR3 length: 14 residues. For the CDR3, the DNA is TGTGCCGCCCACTCCCGGGACAGGGTAGGTGGCTACACCTTC. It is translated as CAAHSRDRVGGYTF.

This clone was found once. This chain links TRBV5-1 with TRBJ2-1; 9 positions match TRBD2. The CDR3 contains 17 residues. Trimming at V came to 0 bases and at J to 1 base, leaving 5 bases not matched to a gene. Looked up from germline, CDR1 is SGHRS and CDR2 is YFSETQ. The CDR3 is CASSLEAGGRSYNEQFF. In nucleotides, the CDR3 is TGCGCCAGCAGCTTGGAAGCGGGAGGAAGGTCCTACAATGAGCAGTTCTTC. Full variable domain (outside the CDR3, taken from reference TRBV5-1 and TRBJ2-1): KAGVTQTPRYLIKTRGQQVTLSCSPISGHRSVSWYQQTPGQGLQFLFEYFSETQRNKGNFPGRFSGRQFSNSRSEMNVSTLELGDSALYLCASSLEAGGRSYNEQFFGPGTRLTVL.

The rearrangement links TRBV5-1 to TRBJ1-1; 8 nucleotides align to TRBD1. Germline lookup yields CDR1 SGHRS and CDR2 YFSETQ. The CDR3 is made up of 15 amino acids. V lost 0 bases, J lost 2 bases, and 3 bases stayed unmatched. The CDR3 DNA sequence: TGCGCCAGCAGCTTGGGACAGGGGATAAACACTGAAGCTTTCTTT. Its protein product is CASSLGQGINTEAFF.

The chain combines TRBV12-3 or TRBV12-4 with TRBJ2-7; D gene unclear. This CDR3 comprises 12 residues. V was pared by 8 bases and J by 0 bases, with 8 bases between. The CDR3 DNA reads TGTGCCAGCCGCGGTGTCTCCTACGAGCAGTACTTC. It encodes CASRGVSYEQYF.

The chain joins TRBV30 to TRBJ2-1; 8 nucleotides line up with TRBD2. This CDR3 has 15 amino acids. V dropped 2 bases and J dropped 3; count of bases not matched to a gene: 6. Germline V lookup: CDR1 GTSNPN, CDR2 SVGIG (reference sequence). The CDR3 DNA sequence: TGTGCCTGGAGTCCGACGGGAGGGAACTACAATGAGCAGTTCTTC. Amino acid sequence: CAWSPTGGNYNEQFF.

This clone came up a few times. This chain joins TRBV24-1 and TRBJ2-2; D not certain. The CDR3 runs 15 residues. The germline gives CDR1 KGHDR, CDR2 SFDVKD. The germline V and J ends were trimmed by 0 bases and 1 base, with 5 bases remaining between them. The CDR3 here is CATSDLVQNTGELFF. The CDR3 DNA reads TGTGCCACCAGTGATTTGGTCCAGAACACCGGGGAGCTGTTTTTT.

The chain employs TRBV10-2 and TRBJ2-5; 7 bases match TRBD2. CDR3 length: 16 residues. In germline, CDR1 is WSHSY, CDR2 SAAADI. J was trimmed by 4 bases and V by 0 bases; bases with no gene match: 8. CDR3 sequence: CASSESAGGGLETQYF. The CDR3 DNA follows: TGCGCCAGCAGTGAGTCGGCTGGGGGGGGACTAGAGACCCAGTACTTC.

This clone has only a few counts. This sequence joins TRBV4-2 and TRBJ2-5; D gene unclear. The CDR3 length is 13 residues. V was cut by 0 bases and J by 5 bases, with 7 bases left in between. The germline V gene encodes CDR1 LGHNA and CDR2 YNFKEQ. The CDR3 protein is CASSQDLRETQYF. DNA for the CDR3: TGTGCCAGCAGCCAAGATCTCCGGGAGACCCAGTACTTC.

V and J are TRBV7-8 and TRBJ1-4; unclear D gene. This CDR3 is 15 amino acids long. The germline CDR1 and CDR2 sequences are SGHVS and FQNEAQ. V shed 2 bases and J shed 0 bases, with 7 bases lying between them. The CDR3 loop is CASSLTEATNEKLFF. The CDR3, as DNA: TGTGCCAGCAGCTTAACGGAGGCAACTAATGAAAAACTGTTTTTT. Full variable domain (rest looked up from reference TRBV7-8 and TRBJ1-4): GAGVSQSPRYKVAKRGQDVALRCDPISGHVSLFWYQQALGQGPEFLTYFQNEAQLDKSGLPSDRFFAERPEGSVSTLKIQRTQQEDSAVYLCASSLTEATNEKLFFGSGTQLSVL.

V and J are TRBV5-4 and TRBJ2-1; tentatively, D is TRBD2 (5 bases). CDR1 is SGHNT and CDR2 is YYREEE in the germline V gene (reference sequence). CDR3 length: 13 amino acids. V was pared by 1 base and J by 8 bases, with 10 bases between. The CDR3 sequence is CASSLTGSDEQFF. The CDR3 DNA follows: TGTGCCAGCAGCTTGACTGGTAGCGATGAGCAGTTCTTC.

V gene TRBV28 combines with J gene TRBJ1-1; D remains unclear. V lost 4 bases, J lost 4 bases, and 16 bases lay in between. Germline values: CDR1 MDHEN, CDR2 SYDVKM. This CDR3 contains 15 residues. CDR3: CASSSVSGFGTEAFF. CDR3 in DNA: TGTGCCAGCAGTTCAGTGTCGGGGTTCGGCACTGAAGCTTTCTTT.

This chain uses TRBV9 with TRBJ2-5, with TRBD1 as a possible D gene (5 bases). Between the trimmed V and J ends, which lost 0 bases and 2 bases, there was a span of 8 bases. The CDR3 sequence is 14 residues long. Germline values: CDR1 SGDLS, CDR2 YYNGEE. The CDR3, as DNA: TGTGCCAGCAGCGTAGAGGGGTTTCAAGAGACCCAGTACTTC. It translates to CASSVEGFQETQYF.

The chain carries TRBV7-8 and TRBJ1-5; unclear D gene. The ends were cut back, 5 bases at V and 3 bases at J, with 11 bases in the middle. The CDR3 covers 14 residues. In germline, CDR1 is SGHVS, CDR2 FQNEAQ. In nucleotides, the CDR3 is TGTGCCAGCAGCCAAACTAATTACAATCAGCCCCAGCATTTT. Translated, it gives CASSQTNYNQPQHF.

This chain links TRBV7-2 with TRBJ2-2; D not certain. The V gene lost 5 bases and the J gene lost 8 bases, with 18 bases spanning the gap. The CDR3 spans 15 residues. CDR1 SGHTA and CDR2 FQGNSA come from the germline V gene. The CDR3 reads CASSPTIQFAGELFF. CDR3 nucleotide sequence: TGTGCCAGCAGCCCCACGATCCAATTCGCGGGGGAGCTGTTTTTT.

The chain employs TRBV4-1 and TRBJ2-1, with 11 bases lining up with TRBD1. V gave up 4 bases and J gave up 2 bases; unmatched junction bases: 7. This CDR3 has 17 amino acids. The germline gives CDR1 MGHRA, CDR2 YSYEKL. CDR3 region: CASSRGQGAEPYNEQFF. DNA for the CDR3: TGCGCCAGCAGCCGAGGACAGGGGGCGGAACCCTACAATGAGCAGTTCTTC.

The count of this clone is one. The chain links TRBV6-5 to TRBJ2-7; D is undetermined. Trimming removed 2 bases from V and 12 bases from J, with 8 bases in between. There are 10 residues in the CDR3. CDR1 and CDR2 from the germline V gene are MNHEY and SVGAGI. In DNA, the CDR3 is TGTGCCAGCAGTTACCCTCCCTCGTACTTC. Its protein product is CASSYPPSYF.

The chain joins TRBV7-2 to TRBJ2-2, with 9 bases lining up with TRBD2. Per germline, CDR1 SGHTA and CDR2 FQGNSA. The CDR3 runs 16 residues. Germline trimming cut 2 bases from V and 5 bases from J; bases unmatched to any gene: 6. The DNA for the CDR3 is TGTGCCAGCAGCTTAATAGCGGGAGATCTGACCGGGGAGCTGTTTTTT. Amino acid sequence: CASSLIAGDLTGELFF.

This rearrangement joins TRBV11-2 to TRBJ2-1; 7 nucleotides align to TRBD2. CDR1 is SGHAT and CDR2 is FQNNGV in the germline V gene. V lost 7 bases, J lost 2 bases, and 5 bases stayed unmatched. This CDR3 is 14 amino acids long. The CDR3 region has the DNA TGTGCCAGCAAAGGCGGGAGTACCTACAATGAGCAGTTCTTC. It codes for CASKGGSTYNEQFF.

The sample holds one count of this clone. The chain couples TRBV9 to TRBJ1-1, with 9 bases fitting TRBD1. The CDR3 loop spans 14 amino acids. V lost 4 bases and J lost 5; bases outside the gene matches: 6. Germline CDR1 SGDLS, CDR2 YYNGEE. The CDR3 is CASSPGQGRTEAFF. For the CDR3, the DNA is TGTGCCAGCAGCCCGGGACAGGGAAGGACTGAAGCTTTCTTT.